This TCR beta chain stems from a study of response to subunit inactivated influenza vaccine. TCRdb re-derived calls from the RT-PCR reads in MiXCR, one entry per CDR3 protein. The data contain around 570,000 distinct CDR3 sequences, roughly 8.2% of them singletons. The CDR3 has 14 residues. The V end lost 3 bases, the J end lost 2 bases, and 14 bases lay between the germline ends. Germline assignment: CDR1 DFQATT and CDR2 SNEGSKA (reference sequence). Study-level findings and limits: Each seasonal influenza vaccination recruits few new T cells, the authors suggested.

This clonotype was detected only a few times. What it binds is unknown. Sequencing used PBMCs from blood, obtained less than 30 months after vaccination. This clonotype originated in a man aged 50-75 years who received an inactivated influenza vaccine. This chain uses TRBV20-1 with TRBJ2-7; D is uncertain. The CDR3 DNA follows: TGCAGTGCTAGTCTGCCAGCGAACCCCTACGAGCAGTACTTC. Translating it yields CSASLPANPYEQYF.